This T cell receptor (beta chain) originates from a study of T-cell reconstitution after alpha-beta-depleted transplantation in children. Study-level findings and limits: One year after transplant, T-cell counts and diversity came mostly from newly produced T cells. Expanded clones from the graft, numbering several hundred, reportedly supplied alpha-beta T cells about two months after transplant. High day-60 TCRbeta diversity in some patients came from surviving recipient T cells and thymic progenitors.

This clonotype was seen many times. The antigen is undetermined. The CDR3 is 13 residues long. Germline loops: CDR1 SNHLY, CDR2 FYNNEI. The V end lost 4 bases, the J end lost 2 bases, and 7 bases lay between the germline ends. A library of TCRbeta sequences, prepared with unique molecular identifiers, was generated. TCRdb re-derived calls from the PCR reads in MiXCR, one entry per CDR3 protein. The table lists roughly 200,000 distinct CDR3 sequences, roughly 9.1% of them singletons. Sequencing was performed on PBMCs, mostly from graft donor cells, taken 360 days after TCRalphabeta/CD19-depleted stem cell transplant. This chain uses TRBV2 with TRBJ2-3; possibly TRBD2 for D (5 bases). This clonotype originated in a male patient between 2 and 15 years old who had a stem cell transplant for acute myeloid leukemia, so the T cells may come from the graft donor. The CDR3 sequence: CASSGGVTDTQYF. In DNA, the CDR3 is TGTGCCAGCAGTGGGGGAGTCACAGATACGCAGTATTTT.